Listed below are T cell receptor beta chains from one sample, sequenced in a study of blood T cell repertoires in COVID-19. The data were produced by immunoSEQ multiplex PCR, yet TCRdb's version contains in-frame clones alone and is incomplete. Of 430,000 or so clones in the sample, 70% to 90% were seen once. Sequencing was carried out using PBMCs or T cells enriched from blood (not recorded which). The receptors were gathered from a young woman who had been exposed to COVID-19. Each CDR3 is given with its conserved first and last residue. D genes are given only for firm matches. A clone size is listed for some rows: how often the clone was seen (once, few, many), or a class if it is expanded.

d_call: TRBD1; j_call: TRBJ1-3; clone_size: NA; v_call: TRBV9; cdr3_aa: CASSGRDRGTPGGNTIYF; cdr3_nt: TGTGCCAGCAGCGGCCGGGACAGGGGAACCCCGGGTGGAAACACCATATATTTT
d_call: NA; j_call: TRBJ1-4; clone_size: NA; v_call: TRBV14; cdr3_aa: CASSQEPQGSDEKLFF; cdr3_nt: TGTGCCAGCAGCCAAGAGCCACAGGGCTCGGATGAAAAACTGTTTTTT
d_call: TRBD2; j_call: TRBJ2-5; clone_size: NA; v_call: TRBV29-1; cdr3_aa: CSVERTSAQETQYF; cdr3_nt: TGCAGCGTTGAAAGGACTAGCGCCCAAGAGACCCAGTACTTC
d_call: TRBD2; j_call: TRBJ2-2; clone_size: NA; v_call: TRBV27; cdr3_aa: CASTRLAGGSLTGELFF; cdr3_nt: TGTGCCAGCACCAGACTAGCGGGAGGTTCTTTAACCGGGGAGCTGTTTTTT
d_call: TRBD1; j_call: TRBJ2-3; clone_size: NA; v_call: TRBV11-3; cdr3_aa: CASSRDRDTDTQYF; cdr3_nt: TGTGCCAGCAGCCGGGACAGGGACACAGATACGCAGTATTTT
d_call: TRBD1; j_call: TRBJ1-2; clone_size: NA; v_call: TRBV7-9; cdr3_aa: CASSLAPTGGFYGYTF; cdr3_nt: TGTGCCAGCAGCTTAGCTCCAACAGGGGGCTTTTATGGCTACACCTTC
d_call: NA; j_call: TRBJ2-4; clone_size: NA; v_call: TRBV19; cdr3_aa: CASNNGNVKNIQYF; cdr3_nt: TGTGCCAGTAATAACGGGAACGTCAAAAACATTCAGTACTTC
d_call: NA; j_call: TRBJ1-6; clone_size: NA; v_call: TRBV7-2; cdr3_aa: CASRKDNIPNSPLHF; cdr3_nt: TGTGCCAGTAGAAAGGACAATATCCCTAATTCACCCCTCCACTTT
d_call: NA; j_call: TRBJ1-2; clone_size: NA; v_call: TRBV7-8; cdr3_aa: CASSQRGSGTGGYTF; cdr3_nt: TGTGCCAGCAGCCAAAGAGGTTCCGGAACGGGTGGCTACACCTTC
d_call: NA; j_call: TRBJ1-2; clone_size: NA; v_call: TRBV15; cdr3_aa: CATSREGVFLYGYTF; cdr3_nt: TGTGCCACCAGCAGAGAGGGAGTTTTCTTATATGGCTACACCTTC
d_call: NA; j_call: TRBJ1-1; clone_size: NA; v_call: TRBV10-3; cdr3_aa: CAPHGTPNTEAFF; cdr3_nt: TGTGCCCCCCACGGGACACCCAACACTGAAGCTTTCTTT
d_call: NA; j_call: TRBJ2-3; clone_size: NA; v_call: TRBV2; cdr3_aa: CASKRAGAPTDTQYF; cdr3_nt: TGTGCCAGCAAGAGGGCGGGGGCCCCCACAGATACGCAGTATTTT
d_call: NA; j_call: TRBJ1-4; clone_size: NA; v_call: TRBV25-1; cdr3_aa: CASSEGPTTTNEKLFF; cdr3_nt: TGTGCCAGCAGTGAGGGGCCTACAACAACTAATGAAAAACTGTTTTTT
d_call: NA; j_call: TRBJ1-6; clone_size: few; v_call: TRBV11-2; cdr3_aa: CASSDRWGQGYNSPLHF; cdr3_nt: TGTGCCAGCAGCGATAGGTGGGGCCAGGGTTATAATTCACCCCTCCACTTT
d_call: NA; j_call: TRBJ2-7; clone_size: few; v_call: TRBV3-1/TRBV3-2; cdr3_aa: CASGLEGYEQYF; cdr3_nt: TGTGCCAGCGGGTTGGAGGGGTACGAGCAGTACTTC
d_call: NA; j_call: TRBJ1-5; clone_size: NA; v_call: TRBV12-3/TRBV12-4; cdr3_aa: CASSYRVGQPQHF; cdr3_nt: TGTGCCAGCAGCTACAGGGTGGGTCAGCCCCAGCATTTT
d_call: NA; j_call: TRBJ2-5; clone_size: few; v_call: TRBV2; cdr3_aa: CASITEGLETQYF; cdr3_nt: TGTGCCAGCATCACGGAGGGCCTAGAGACCCAGTACTTC
d_call: NA; j_call: TRBJ1-1; clone_size: NA; v_call: TRBV28; cdr3_aa: CASSQTTGTEAFF; cdr3_nt: TGTGCCAGCAGCCAGACCACGGGGACTGAAGCTTTCTTT
d_call: TRBD1; j_call: TRBJ2-2; clone_size: NA; v_call: TRBV5-4; cdr3_aa: CASSPSRDRATGELFF; cdr3_nt: TGTGCCAGCAGCCCGTCCCGGGACAGGGCCACCGGGGAGCTGTTTTTT
d_call: TRBD1; j_call: TRBJ2-1; clone_size: NA; v_call: TRBV4-1; cdr3_aa: CASSQVYSGTGLYNEQFF; cdr3_nt: TGCGCCAGCAGCCAAGTGTACTCCGGGACAGGGCTATACAATGAGCAGTTCTTC
d_call: TRBD2; j_call: TRBJ2-7; clone_size: NA; v_call: TRBV28; cdr3_aa: CASSLGLAGGPYEQYF; cdr3_nt: TGTGCCAGCAGTCTTGGACTAGCGGGGGGGCCCTACGAGCAGTACTTC
d_call: NA; j_call: TRBJ2-2; clone_size: NA; v_call: TRBV19; cdr3_aa: CASSTGQINTGELFF; cdr3_nt: TGTGCCAGTAGCACCGGACAGATAAACACCGGGGAGCTGTTTTTT
d_call: NA; j_call: TRBJ1-3; clone_size: NA; v_call: TRBV11-2; cdr3_aa: CASSLDMGPYPGNTIYF; cdr3_nt: TGTGCCAGCAGCCTTGACATGGGCCCTTACCCTGGAAACACCATATATTTT
d_call: NA; j_call: TRBJ1-4; clone_size: NA; v_call: TRBV18; cdr3_aa: CASSQGGDNEKLFF; cdr3_nt: TGTGCCAGCTCACAGGGAGGCGATAATGAAAAACTGTTTTTT
d_call: NA; j_call: TRBJ2-1; clone_size: NA; v_call: TRBV5-5; cdr3_aa: CASSLEPQTISSYNEQFF; cdr3_nt: TGTGCCAGCAGCTTGGAGCCCCAGACTATCAGCTCCTACAATGAGCAGTTCTTC
d_call: NA; j_call: TRBJ2-7; clone_size: NA; v_call: TRBV6-2/TRBV6-3; cdr3_aa: CASSRDSGGTYEQYF; cdr3_nt: TGTGCCAGCAGTCGGGACTCGGGCGGCACCTACGAGCAGTACTTC
d_call: NA; j_call: TRBJ2-1; clone_size: NA; v_call: TRBV4-2; cdr3_aa: CASSQDAARRASDEQFF; cdr3_nt: TGTGCCAGCAGCCAAGATGCGGCGAGGAGGGCGTCGGATGAGCAGTTCTTC
d_call: TRBD1; j_call: TRBJ1-1; clone_size: NA; v_call: TRBV7-8; cdr3_aa: CASSDRSGQDTEAFF; cdr3_nt: TGTGCCAGCAGCGACCGGTCCGGACAGGACACTGAAGCTTTCTTT
d_call: TRBD1; j_call: TRBJ1-5; clone_size: NA; v_call: TRBV28; cdr3_aa: CASSVTGNGNQPQHF; cdr3_nt: TGTGCCAGCAGTGTGACAGGGAACGGCAATCAGCCCCAGCATTTT
d_call: NA; j_call: TRBJ2-7; clone_size: NA; v_call: TRBV9; cdr3_aa: CASSTPGIYPEQYF; cdr3_nt: TGTGCCAGCAGCACTCCAGGGATCTATCCCGAGCAGTACTTC
d_call: NA; j_call: TRBJ2-1; clone_size: NA; v_call: TRBV11-3; cdr3_aa: CASSLEQGTNEQFF; cdr3_nt: TGTGCCAGCAGCTTAGAACAGGGTACCAATGAGCAGTTCTTC
d_call: TRBD1; j_call: TRBJ2-5; clone_size: NA; v_call: TRBV5-1; cdr3_aa: CASSPRTGQRETQYF; cdr3_nt: TGCGCCAGCAGCCCTAGGACAGGTCAGAGAGAGACCCAGTACTTC
d_call: NA; j_call: TRBJ2-1; clone_size: NA; v_call: TRBV12-3/TRBV12-4; cdr3_aa: CASLRPGYNEQFF; cdr3_nt: TGTGCCAGCTTAAGGCCGGGATACAATGAGCAGTTCTTC
d_call: TRBD1; j_call: TRBJ1-3; clone_size: NA; v_call: TRBV28; cdr3_aa: CASTGGTGGLRSSGNTIYF; cdr3_nt: TGTGCCAGCACCGGGGGGACAGGGGGACTCAGGAGCTCTGGAAACACCATATATTTT
d_call: NA; j_call: TRBJ2-7; clone_size: NA; v_call: TRBV18; cdr3_aa: CASSPADEQYF; cdr3_nt: TGTGCCAGCTCACCAGCGGACGAGCAGTACTTC
d_call: TRBD1; j_call: TRBJ2-7; clone_size: NA; v_call: TRBV7-2; cdr3_aa: CASSSGTGRSYEQYF; cdr3_nt: TGTGCCAGCAGCTCGGGGACAGGGAGGTCGTACGAGCAGTACTTC
d_call: NA; j_call: TRBJ1-1; clone_size: NA; v_call: TRBV3-1/TRBV3-2; cdr3_aa: CASSHSTAGPGTEAFF; cdr3_nt: TGTGCCAGCAGCCACTCAACCGCAGGGCCGGGCACTGAAGCTTTCTTT
d_call: NA; j_call: TRBJ1-5; clone_size: NA; v_call: TRBV9; cdr3_aa: CASSVEERYQPQHF; cdr3_nt: TGTGCCAGCAGCGTAGAAGAGAGATATCAGCCCCAGCATTTT
d_call: NA; j_call: TRBJ2-1; clone_size: NA; v_call: TRBV25-1; cdr3_aa: CASSESNSYNEQFF; cdr3_nt: TGTGCCAGCAGTGAATCCAATTCCTACAATGAGCAGTTCTTC
d_call: NA; j_call: TRBJ2-7; clone_size: NA; v_call: TRBV5-1; cdr3_aa: CASSLTASLSSYEQYF; cdr3_nt: TGCGCCAGCAGCCTGACAGCCTCGCTTAGCTCCTACGAGCAGTACTTC
d_call: NA; j_call: TRBJ2-5; clone_size: NA; v_call: TRBV19; cdr3_aa: CASSTTRGVETQYF; cdr3_nt: TGTGCCAGTAGTACCACCAGGGGAGTAGAGACCCAGTACTTC
d_call: NA; j_call: TRBJ2-1; clone_size: NA; v_call: TRBV7-2; cdr3_aa: CASSPGQKDEQFF; cdr3_nt: TGTGCCAGCAGCCCCGGACAGAAGGATGAGCAGTTCTTC
d_call: TRBD2; j_call: TRBJ2-2; clone_size: NA; v_call: TRBV11-2; cdr3_aa: CASSLGSGLAGHTGELFF; cdr3_nt: TGTGCCAGCAGCTTAGGGTCGGGGCTAGCGGGGCACACCGGGGAGCTGTTTTTT
d_call: NA; j_call: TRBJ1-6; clone_size: NA; v_call: TRBV5-1; cdr3_aa: CASSPGGTGQPLHF; cdr3_nt: TGCGCCAGCAGCCCTGGCGGAACCGGCCAACCCCTCCACTTT
d_call: TRBD2; j_call: TRBJ2-2; clone_size: NA; v_call: TRBV6-5; cdr3_aa: CASSLTSGNTGELFF; cdr3_nt: TGTGCCAGCAGCCTTACTAGCGGGAACACCGGGGAGCTGTTTTTT
d_call: NA; j_call: TRBJ2-5; clone_size: NA; v_call: TRBV3-1/TRBV3-2; cdr3_aa: CASSQLAVQETQYF; cdr3_nt: TGTGCCAGCAGCCAACTAGCAGTACAAGAGACCCAGTACTTC